Here is one T cell receptor beta chain with its context. Its antigen is as yet unknown. This specimen comes from a study of CD8 T cells in Susac syndrome. Study conclusions and caveats: Acknowledgment was made by the study that its TCR sequencing and HLA analysis involved a relatively small number of individuals.

V shed 4 bases and J shed 2 bases, with 13 bases lying between them. The CDR3 sequence is 15 residues long. Germline V gene data show CDR1 as LNHDA and CDR2 as SQIVND (reference sequence). Peripheral blood CD8+ and CD4+ T cells were profiled by TCR beta sequencing. 0.5 to 1 ug RNA was reverse transcribed with random hexamers. TCRdb re-called the immunoSEQ multiplex PCR reads through MiXCR, storing one row per CDR3 protein. Of some 240,000 distinct CDR3 sequences listed, 90% to 96% are singletons. The V gene is TRBV19, the J gene TRBJ2-3; TRBD2 is a possible D gene (5 bases). This clonotype originated in a human donor with Susac syndrome. The sample was CD4+ T cells from PBMCs. The CDR3 loop reads CASSTVRTFTDTQYF. CDR3 DNA: TGTGCCAGTAGTACCGTCCGGACTTTCACAGATACGCAGTATTTT.